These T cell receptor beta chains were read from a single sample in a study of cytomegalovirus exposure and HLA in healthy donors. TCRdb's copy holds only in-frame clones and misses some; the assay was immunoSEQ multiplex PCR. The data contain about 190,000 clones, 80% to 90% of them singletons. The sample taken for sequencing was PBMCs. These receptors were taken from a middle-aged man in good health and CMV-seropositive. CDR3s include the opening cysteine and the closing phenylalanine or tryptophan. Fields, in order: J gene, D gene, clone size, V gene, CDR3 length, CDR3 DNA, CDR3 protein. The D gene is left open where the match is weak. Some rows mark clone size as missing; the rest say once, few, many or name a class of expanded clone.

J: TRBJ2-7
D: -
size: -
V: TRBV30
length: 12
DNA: TGTGCCTGGAATCGGGGAAGCTACGAGCAGTACTTC
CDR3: CAWNRGSYEQYF

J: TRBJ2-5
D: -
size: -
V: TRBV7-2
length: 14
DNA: TGTGCCAGCAGCTTAAGAACTTCGCAAGAGACCCAGTACTTC
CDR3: CASSLRTSQETQYF

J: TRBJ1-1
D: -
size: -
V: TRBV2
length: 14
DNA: TGTGCCAGCAGGCCCGGGGGGGCGGGTACTGAAGCTTTCTTT
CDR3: CASRPGGAGTEAFF

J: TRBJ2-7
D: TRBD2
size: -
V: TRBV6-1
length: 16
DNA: TGTGCCAGCAGTGACCCTCCGCGGGGGAGCTCCTACGAGCAGTACTTC
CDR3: CASSDPPRGSSYEQYF

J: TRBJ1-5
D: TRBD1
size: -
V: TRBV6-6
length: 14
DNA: TGTGCCAGCAGTTGGGACAGAAGCAATCAGCCCCAGCATTTT
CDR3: CASSWDRSNQPQHF

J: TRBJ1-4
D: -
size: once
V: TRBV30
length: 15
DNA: TGTGCCTGGAGTGTAGGGGGGGCAGGTAATGAAAAACTGTTTTTT
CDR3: CAWSVGGAGNEKLFF

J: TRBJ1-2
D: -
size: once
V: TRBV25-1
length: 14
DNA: TGTGCCAGCAGTGAATTGGGGGGGCGGAATGGCTACACCTTC
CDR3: CASSELGGRNGYTF

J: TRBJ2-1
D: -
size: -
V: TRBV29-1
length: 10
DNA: TGCAGTGGCGGGGTGAATGAGCAGTTCTTC
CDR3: CSGGVNEQFF

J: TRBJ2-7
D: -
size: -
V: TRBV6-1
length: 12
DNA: TGTGCCACCACAGGGAGCTCCTACGAGCAGTACTTC
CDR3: CATTGSSYEQYF

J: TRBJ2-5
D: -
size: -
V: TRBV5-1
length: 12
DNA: TGCGCCAGCAGCTTGGTATTGGAGACCCAGTACTTC
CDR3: CASSLVLETQYF

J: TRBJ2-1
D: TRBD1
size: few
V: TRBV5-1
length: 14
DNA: TGCGCCAGCAGCGGTGGGGACAGGGTTAATGAGCAGTTCTTC
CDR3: CASSGGDRVNEQFF

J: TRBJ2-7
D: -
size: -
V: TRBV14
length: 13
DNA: TGTGCCAGCAGCCCCTCCGTCTTCTACGAGCAGTACTTC
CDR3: CASSPSVFYEQYF

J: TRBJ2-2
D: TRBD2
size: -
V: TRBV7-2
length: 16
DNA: TGTGCCAGCAGCTTAGACGGGACTAGCGGTACCGGGGAGCTGTTTTTT
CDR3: CASSLDGTSGTGELFF

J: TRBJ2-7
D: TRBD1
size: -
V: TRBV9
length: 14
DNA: TGTGCCAGCAGCTCCCGACAGGGGACCTACGAGCAGTACTTC
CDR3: CASSSRQGTYEQYF

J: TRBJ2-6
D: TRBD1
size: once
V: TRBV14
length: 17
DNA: TGTGCCAGCAGCCAAAGGACAGGGACATCTGGGGCCAACGTCCTGACTTTC
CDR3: CASSQRTGTSGANVLTF

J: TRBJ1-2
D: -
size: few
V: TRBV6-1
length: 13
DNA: TGTGCCAGCAGACAAAATGCTAACTATGGCTACACCTTC
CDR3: CASRQNANYGYTF

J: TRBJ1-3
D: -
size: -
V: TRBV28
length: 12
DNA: TGTGCCAGCAGACTTTCTGGAAACACCATATATTTT
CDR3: CASRLSGNTIYF

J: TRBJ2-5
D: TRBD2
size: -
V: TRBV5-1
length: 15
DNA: TGCGCCAGCAGTCGGACTAGCGGACTCCAAGAGACCCAGTACTTC
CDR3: CASSRTSGLQETQYF

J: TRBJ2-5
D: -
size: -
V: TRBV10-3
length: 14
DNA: TGTGCCATCAGGGGTCTGGGGCTACAAGAGACCCAGTACTTC
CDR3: CAIRGLGLQETQYF

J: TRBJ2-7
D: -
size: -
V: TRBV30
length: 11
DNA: TGTGCCTGGAGTGTACTGGACGAGCAGTACTTC
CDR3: CAWSVLDEQYF

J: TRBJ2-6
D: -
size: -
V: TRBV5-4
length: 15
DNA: TGTGCCAGCAGCTTGTCCCCCTCTGGGGCCAACGGCCTGACTTTC
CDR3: CASSLSPSGANGLTF

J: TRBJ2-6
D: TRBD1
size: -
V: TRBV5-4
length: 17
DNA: TGTGCCAGCAGCTTAGGGACAGTTCGCTCTGGGGCCAACGGCCTGACTTTC
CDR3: CASSLGTVRSGANGLTF

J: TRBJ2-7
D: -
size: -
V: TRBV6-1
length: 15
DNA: TGTGCCAGCAGTGAAGAGGGGCACCGACCTTACGAGCAGTACTTC
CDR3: CASSEEGHRPYEQYF

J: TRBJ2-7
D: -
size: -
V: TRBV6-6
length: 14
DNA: TGTGCCAGCAGTTGGAGGGCGGACTCCTACGAGCAGTACTTC
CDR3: CASSWRADSYEQYF

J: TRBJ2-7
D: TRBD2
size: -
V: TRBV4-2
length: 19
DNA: TGTGCCAGCAGCCATGGGGGGGGACTAGCGGGAGGGAGCTCCTACGAGCAGTACTTC
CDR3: CASSHGGGLAGGSSYEQYF

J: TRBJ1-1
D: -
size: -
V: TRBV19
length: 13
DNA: TGTGCCAGTAGTCTATCTGTTAACGCTGAAGCTTTCTTT
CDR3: CASSLSVNAEAFF

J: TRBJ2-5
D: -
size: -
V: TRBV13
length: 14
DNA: TGTGCCAGCAGCTCCCCAGGGGTACAAGAGACCCAGTACTTC
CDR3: CASSSPGVQETQYF

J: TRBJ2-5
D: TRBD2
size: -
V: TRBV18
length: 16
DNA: TGTGCCAGCTCACCGGCAGCGGGAGGGCGTGGCGAGACCCAGTACTTC
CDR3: CASSPAAGGRGETQYF

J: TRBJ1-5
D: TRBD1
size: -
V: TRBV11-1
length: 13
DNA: TGTGCCAGCAGCCCAGGGACAGGTCTCCCCCAGCATTTT
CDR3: CASSPGTGLPQHF

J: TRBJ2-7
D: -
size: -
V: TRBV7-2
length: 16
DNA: TGTGCCAGCAGCTTATTTGTGTGGGGAGATCCCTACGAGCAGTACTTC
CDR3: CASSLFVWGDPYEQYF

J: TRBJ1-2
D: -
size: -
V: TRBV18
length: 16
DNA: TGTGCCAGCTCACCATCCCAATCCGGGGGGAACTATGGCTACACCTTC
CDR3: CASSPSQSGGNYGYTF

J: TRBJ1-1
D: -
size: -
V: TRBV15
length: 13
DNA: TGTGCCACCAGCAGAGATCCGGCGGACAAAGCTTTCTTT
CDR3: CATSRDPADKAFF

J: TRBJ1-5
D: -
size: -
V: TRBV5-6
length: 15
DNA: TGTGCCAGCAGCTTGTCGGCCAGGTCGGTTCAGCCCCAGCATTTT
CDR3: CASSLSARSVQPQHF

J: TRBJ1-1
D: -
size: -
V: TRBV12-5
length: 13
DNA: TGTGCTAGTGGAAGGGGTGGGGACACTGAAGCTTTCTTT
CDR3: CASGRGGDTEAFF

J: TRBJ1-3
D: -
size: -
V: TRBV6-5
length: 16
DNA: TGTGCCAGCAGTTACTCGAGGAGCTTCTCTGGAAACACCATATATTTT
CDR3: CASSYSRSFSGNTIYF

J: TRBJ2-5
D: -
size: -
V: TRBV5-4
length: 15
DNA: TGTGCCAGCAGCGACGTCCGGGGGAATTGGGAGACCCAGTACTTC
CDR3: CASSDVRGNWETQYF

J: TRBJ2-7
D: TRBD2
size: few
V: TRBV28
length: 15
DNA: TGTGCCAGCAGTTCCGCGGGACTAGTAACCTACGAGCAGTACTTC
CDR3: CASSSAGLVTYEQYF

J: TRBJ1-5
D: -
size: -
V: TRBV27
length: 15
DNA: TGTGCCAGCAGTTCGAATCTCAGGGGCTATCAGCCCCAGCATTTT
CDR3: CASSSNLRGYQPQHF